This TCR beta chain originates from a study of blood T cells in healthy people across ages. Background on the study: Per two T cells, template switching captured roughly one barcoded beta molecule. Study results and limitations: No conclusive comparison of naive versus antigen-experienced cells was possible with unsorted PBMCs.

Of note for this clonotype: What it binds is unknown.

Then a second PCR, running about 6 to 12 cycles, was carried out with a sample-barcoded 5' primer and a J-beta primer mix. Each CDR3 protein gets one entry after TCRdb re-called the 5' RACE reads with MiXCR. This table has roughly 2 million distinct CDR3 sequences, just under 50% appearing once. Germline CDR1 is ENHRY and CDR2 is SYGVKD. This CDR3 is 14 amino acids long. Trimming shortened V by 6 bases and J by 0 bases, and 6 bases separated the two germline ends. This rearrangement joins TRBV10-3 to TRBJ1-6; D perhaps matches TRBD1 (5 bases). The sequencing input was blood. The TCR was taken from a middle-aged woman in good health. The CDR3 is CAIRGDSYNSPLHF. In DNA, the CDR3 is TGTGCCATCAGGGGGGACTCCTATAATTCACCCCTCCACTTT.